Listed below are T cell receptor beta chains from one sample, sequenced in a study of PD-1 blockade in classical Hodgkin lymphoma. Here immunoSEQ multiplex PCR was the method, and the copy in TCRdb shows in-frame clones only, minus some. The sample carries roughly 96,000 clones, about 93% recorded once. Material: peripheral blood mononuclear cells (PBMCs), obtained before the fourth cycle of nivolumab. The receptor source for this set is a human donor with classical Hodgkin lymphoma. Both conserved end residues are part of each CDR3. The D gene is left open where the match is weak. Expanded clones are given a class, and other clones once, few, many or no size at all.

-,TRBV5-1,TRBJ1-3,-,CASSLELGNAGNTIYF,TGCGCCAGCAGCTTGGAGTTAGGCAACGCTGGAAACACCATATATTTT
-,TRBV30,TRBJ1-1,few,CAWSVRRKDTEAFF,TGTGCCTGGAGTGTAAGGAGGAAGGACACTGAAGCTTTCTTT
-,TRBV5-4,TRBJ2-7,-,CASSLTGSHEQYF,TGTGCCAGCAGCTTGACAGGGAGCCACGAGCAGTACTTC
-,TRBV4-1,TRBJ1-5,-,CASSHRLLYSNQPQHF,TGCGCCAGCAGCCATAGGCTTTTATATAGCAATCAGCCCCAGCATTTT
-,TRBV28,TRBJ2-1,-,CASSQSSLFNEQFF,TGTGCCAGCAGTCAATCCTCCCTTTTTAATGAGCAGTTCTTC
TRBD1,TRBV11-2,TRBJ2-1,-,CASSLAEQGSGHNEQFF,TGTGCCAGCAGCTTAGCCGAACAGGGGTCGGGTCACAATGAGCAGTTCTTC
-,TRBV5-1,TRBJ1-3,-,CASSPGLGSGNTIYF,TGCGCCAGCAGCCCAGGACTGGGTTCTGGAAACACCATATATTTT
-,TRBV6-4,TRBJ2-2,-,CASSGTVNTGELFF,TGTGCCAGCAGCGGGACTGTGAACACCGGGGAGCTGTTTTTT
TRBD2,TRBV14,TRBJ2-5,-,CASSQLAGGTETQYF,TGTGCCAGCAGCCAATTAGCGGGAGGGACGGAGACCCAGTACTTC
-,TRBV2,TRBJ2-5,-,CASTDQPHQETQYF,TGTGCCAGCACAGATCAGCCCCACCAAGAGACCCAGTACTTC
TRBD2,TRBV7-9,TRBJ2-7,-,CATHGGLAGLDEQYF,TGTGCCACCCACGGAGGGCTAGCGGGACTCGACGAGCAGTACTTC
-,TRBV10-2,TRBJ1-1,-,CASFFTRTGQGEAFF,TGCGCCAGCTTCTTTACGCGAACTGGGCAGGGTGAAGCTTTCTTT
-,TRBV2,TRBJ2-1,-,CATLGGGNNEQFF,TGTGCCACCTTGGGTGGGGGAAACAATGAGCAGTTCTTC
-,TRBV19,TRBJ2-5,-,CASSPGQETQYF,TGTGCCAGCAGTCCGGGGCAAGAGACCCAGTACTTC
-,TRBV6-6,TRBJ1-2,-,CASSYSGNYGYTF,TGTGCCAGCAGTTACTCGGGAAACTATGGCTACACCTTC
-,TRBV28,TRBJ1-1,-,CASSLWDGEAFF,TGTGCCAGCAGTTTATGGGACGGTGAAGCTTTCTTT
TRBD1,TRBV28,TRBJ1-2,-,CASRGGRGLEGYTF,TGTGCCAGCAGGGGGGGCAGGGGGCTCGAGGGCTACACCTTC
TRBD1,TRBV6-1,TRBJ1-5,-,CASSELTGGQPQHF,TGTGCCAGCAGTGAATTAACAGGGGGTCAGCCCCAGCATTTT
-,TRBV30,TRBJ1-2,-,CAWSVPGLNYGYTF,TGTGCCTGGAGTGTACCGGGGCTAAACTATGGCTACACCTTC
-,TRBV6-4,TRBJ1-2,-,CASSPKGPKGYTF,TGTGCCAGCAGTCCTAAAGGACCGAAGGGCTACACCTTC
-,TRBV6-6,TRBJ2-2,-,CASRYTGELFF,TGTGCCAGCAGATACACCGGGGAGCTGTTTTTT
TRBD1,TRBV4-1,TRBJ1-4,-,CASSHPDRGSGKLFF,TGCGCCAGCAGCCACCCGGACAGGGGTTCGGGAAAACTGTTTTTT
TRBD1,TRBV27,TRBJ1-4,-,CASSPDRGREKLFF,TGTGCCAGCAGTCCTGACAGGGGGAGAGAAAAACTGTTTTTT
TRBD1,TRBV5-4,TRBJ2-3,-,CASSPKTGYTDTQYF,TGTGCCAGCAGCCCGAAGACAGGGTACACAGATACGCAGTATTTT